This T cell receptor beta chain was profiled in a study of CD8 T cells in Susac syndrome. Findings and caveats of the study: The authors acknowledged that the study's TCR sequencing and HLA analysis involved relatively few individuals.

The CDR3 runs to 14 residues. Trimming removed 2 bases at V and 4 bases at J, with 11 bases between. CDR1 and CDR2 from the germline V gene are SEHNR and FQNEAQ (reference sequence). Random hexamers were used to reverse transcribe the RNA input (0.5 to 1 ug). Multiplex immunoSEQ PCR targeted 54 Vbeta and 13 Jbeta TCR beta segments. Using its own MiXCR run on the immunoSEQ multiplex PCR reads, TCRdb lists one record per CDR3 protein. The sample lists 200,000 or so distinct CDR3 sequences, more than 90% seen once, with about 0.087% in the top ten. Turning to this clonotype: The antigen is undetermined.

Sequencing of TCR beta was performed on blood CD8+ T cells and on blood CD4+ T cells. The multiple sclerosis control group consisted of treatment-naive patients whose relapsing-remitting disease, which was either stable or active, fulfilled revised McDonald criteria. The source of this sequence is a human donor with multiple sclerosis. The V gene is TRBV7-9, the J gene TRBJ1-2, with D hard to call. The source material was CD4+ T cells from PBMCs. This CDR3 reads CASSLFLDSYGYTF. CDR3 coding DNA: TGTGCCAGCAGCTTATTCCTGGACTCCTATGGCTACACCTTC.